The 9 T cell receptor beta chains presented below share a single source sample, sequenced in a study of T-cell memory formation after mild COVID-19. One entry per CDR3 protein, called by TCRdb with MiXCR from the 5' RACE reads. The table records about 82,000 distinct CDR3 sequences, about 14% of them present only once. The specimen was PBMCs or a T cell subset sorted from them (not recorded which). The receptors shown here come from a man aged 18 to 29 who had mild COVID-19 (a few samples of this study predate the infection). Cell type and time point are not known.

This rearrangement joins TRBV7-6 to TRBJ1-1, with TRBD1 identical over 7 bases. Germline loops: CDR1 SGHVS, CDR2 FNYEAQ. CDR3 size: 12 residues. V gave up 5 bases and J gave up 5 bases; unmatched junction bases: 2. This CDR3 reads CASSQGETEAFF. CDR3 DNA sequence: TGTGCCAGCAGCCAGGGGGAGACTGAAGCTTTCTTT.

This clonotype was detected a few times. This chain links TRBV27 with TRBJ2-3; D is ambiguous. V was clipped by 8 bases and J by 5 bases, with 23 bases between them. The CDR3 length is 16 residues. Germline-derived CDR1 and CDR2 are MNHEY and SMNVEV (reference sequence). The CDR3 nucleotides are TGTGCCAGCTCCGCTTCGAGGCGTATGGCTATAGATACGCAGTATTTT. Its translation: CASSASRRMAIDTQYF.

The CDR3 protein is CASSQGSSYNSPLHF. CDR3 nucleotides: TGTGCCAGCTCTCAAGGGAGCTCCTATAATTCACCCCTCCACTTT. The rearrangement uses TRBV18 and TRBJ1-6; D uncertain. V lost 6 bases and J lost 0, with 9 bases in between. CDR1 and CDR2 (germline): KGHSH, LQKENI. This CDR3 comprises 15 residues. The full variable domain, with the rest looked up from reference TRBV18 and TRBJ1-6, is NAGVMQNPRHLVRRRGQEARLRCSPMKGHSHVYWYRQLPEEGLKFMVYLQKENIIDESGMPKERFSAEFPKEGPSILRIQQVVRGDSAAYFCASSQGSSYNSPLHFGNGTRLTVT.

V gene TRBV2 combines with J gene TRBJ2-3; possible D gene TRBD1, 5 bases. The length of the CDR3 is 16 residues. Trimming took 1 base from V and 3 from J, leaving 14 bases between them. Germline CDR1 and CDR2: SNHLY and FYNNEI. The CDR3 here is CASSEGQGVGTDTQYF. As DNA, the CDR3 is TGTGCCAGCAGTGAAGGGCAGGGCGTAGGGACAGATACGCAGTATTTT. The full variable domain, with the rest looked up from reference TRBV2 and TRBJ2-3, is EPEVTQTPSHQVTQMGQEVILRCVPISNHLYFYWYRQILGQKVEFLVSFYNNEISEKSEIFDDQFSVERPDGSNFTLKIRSTKLEDSAMYFCASSEGQGVGTDTQYFGPGTRLTVL.

This clonotype was observed a handful of times. This chain uses TRBV18 with TRBJ2-7; TRBD2 might be the D (6 bases). CDR3 size: 15 residues. Germline V gene data show CDR1 as KGHSH and CDR2 as LQKENI. Trimming cost V 2 bases and J 3 bases, with 14 bases left between them. Written as DNA, the CDR3 is TGTGCCAGCTCACCAACCCGGGGAGGCCACTACGAGCAGTACTTC. It encodes CASSPTRGGHYEQYF.

The chain carries TRBV9 and TRBJ1-1; D is possibly TRBD1 (5 bases). V was cut by 1 base and J by 4 bases, with 20 bases left in between. The CDR3 has 17 amino acids. In germline, CDR1 is SGDLS, CDR2 YYNGEE. CDR3 DNA sequence: TGTGCCAGCAGCGTACGGGACGTCAACACGGGGATCACTGAAGCTTTCTTT. This translates into CASSVRDVNTGITEAFF.

This clonotype appeared a few times. The rearrangement links TRBV6-2 or TRBV6-3 to TRBJ1-1; no firm D call. V gave up 2 bases and J gave up 14 bases, with 18 bases separating them. CDR1 and CDR2 from the germline V gene are MNHEY and SVGEGT. This CDR3 is built from 13 residues. DNA of the CDR3: TGTGCCAGCAGTTACGGCGGAGGAACAAATGAGTTCTTT. This gives the protein CASSYGGGTNEFF.

V gene TRBV5-1 combines with J gene TRBJ2-7; D remains ambiguous. The germline gives CDR1 SGHRS, CDR2 YFSETQ. This CDR3 is built from 13 residues. V was shortened by 2 bases and J by 1 base, with 7 bases between the two germline ends. CDR3 in DNA: TGCGCCAGCAGCTTTACCGTGTCCTACGAGCAGTACTTC. Translated, it gives CASSFTVSYEQYF. The variable domain in full, completed from reference TRBV5-1 and TRBJ2-7, reads KAGVTQTPRYLIKTRGQQVTLSCSPISGHRSVSWYQQTPGQGLQFLFEYFSETQRNKGNFPGRFSGRQFSNSRSEMNVSTLELGDSALYLCASSFTVSYEQYFGPGTRLTVT.

The table lists this clonotype with a few counts. The chain is built from TRBV9 and TRBJ2-1; D is unclear. Trimming removed 3 bases at V and 9 bases at J, with 10 bases between. Germline CDR1 is SGDLS and CDR2 is YYNGEE. CDR3 length: 12 amino acids. The CDR3 DNA sequence: TGTGCCAGCAGCGCGAACTCGGGTGAGCAGTTCTTC. It codes for CASSANSGEQFF.